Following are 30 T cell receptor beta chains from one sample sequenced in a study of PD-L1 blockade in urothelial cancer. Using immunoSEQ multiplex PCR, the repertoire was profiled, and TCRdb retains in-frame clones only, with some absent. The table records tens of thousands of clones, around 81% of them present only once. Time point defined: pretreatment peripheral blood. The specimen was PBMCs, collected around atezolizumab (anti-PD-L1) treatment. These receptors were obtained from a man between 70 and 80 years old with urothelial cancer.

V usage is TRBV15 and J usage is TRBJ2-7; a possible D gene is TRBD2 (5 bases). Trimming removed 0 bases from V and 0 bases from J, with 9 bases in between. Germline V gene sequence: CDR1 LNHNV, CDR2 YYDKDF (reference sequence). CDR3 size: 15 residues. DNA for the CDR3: TGTGCCACCAGCAGAGAACTAGACCGCTCCTACGAGCAGTACTTC. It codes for CATSRELDRSYEQYF.

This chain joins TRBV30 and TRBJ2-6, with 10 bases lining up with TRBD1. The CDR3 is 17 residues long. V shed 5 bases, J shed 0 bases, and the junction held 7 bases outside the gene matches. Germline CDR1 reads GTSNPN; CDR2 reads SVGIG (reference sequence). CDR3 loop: CAWFRDRGSSGANVLTF. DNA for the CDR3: TGTGCCTGGTTCCGGGACAGGGGATCCTCTGGGGCCAACGTCCTGACTTTC.

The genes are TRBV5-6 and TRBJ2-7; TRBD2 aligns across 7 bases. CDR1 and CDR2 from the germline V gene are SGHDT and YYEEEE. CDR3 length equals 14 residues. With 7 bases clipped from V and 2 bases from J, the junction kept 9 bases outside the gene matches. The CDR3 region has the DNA TGTGCCAGCTTCCGAGCGGGAAGGCCCTACGAGCAGTACTTC. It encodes CASFRAGRPYEQYF.

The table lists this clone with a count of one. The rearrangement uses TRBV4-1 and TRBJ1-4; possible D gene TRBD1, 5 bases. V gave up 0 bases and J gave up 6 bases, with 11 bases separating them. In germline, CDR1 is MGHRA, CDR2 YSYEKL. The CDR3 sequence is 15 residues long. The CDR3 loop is CASSQEGGVDEKLFF. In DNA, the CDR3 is TGCGCCAGCAGCCAAGAGGGGGGTGTTGATGAAAAACTGTTTTTT.

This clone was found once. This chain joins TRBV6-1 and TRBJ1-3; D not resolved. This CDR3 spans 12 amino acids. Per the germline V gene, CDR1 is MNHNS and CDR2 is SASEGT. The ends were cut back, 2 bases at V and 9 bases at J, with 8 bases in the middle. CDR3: CASSESRVTIYF. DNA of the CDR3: TGTGCCAGCAGTGAAAGTCGGGTCACCATATATTTT.

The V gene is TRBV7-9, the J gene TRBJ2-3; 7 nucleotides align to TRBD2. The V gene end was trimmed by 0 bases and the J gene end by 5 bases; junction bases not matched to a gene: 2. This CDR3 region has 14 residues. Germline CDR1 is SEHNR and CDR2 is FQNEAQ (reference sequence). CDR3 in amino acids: CASSLAGGEDTQYF. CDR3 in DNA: TGTGCCAGCAGCTTAGCGGGAGGGGAAGATACGCAGTATTTT.

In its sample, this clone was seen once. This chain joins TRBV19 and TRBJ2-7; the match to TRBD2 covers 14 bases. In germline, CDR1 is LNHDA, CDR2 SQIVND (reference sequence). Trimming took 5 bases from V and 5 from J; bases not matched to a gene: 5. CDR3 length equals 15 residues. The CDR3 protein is CASSRSTSGRDEQYF. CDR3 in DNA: TGTGCCAGTAGTCGATCGACTAGCGGGAGGGACGAGCAGTACTTC.

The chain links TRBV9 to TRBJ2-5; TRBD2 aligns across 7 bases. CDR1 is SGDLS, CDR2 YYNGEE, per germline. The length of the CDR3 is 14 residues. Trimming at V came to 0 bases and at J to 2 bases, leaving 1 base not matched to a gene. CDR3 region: CASSVVGGQETQYF. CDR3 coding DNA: TGTGCCAGCAGCGTAGTGGGGGGGCAAGAGACCCAGTACTTC.

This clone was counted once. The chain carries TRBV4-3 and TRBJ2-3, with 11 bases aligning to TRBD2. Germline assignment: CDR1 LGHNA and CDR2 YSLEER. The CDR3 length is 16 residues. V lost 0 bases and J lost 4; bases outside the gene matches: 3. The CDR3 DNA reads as TGCGCCAGCAGCCAAGAGCCTAGCGGGAGGTCAGATACGCAGTATTTT. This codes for CASSQEPSGRSDTQYF.

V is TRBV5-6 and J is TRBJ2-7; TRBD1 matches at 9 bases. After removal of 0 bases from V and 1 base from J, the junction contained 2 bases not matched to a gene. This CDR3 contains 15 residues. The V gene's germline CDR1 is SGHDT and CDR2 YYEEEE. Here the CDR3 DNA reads TGTGCCAGCAGCTTGGCCGGGACAGGGTCCTACGAGCAGTACTTC. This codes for CASSLAGTGSYEQYF.

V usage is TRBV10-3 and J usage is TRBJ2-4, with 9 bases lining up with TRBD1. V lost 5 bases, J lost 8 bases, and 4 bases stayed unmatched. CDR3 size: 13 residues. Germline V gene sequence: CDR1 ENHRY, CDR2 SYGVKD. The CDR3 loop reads CAISLDRGHIQYF. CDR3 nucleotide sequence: TGTGCCATCAGTTTGGACAGGGGACACATTCAGTACTTC.

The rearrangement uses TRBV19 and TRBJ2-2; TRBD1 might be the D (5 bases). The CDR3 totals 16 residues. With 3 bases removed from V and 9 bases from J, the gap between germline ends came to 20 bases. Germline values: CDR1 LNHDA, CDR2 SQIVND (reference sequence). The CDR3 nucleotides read TGTGCCAGTAGTATCGGGCTAGATGGCATGGGGCGGGAGCTGTTTTTT. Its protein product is CASSIGLDGMGRELFF.

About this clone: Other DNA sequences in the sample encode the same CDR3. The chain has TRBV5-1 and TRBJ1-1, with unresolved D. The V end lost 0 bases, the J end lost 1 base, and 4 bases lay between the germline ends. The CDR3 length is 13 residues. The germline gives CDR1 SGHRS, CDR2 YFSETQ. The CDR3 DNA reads TGCGCCAGCAGCTTGGCAGGGAACACTGAAGCTTTCTTT. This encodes CASSLAGNTEAFF. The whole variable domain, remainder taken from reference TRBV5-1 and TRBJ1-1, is KAGVTQTPRYLIKTRGQQVTLSCSPISGHRSVSWYQQTPGQGLQFLFEYFSETQRNKGNFPGRFSGRQFSNSRSEMNVSTLELGDSALYLCASSLAGNTEAFFGQGTRLTVV.

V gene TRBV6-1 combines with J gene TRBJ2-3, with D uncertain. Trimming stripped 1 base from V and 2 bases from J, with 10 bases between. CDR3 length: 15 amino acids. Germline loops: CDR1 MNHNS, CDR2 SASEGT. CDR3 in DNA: TGTGCCAGCAGTGAAGTAGGCGGAACCACAGATACGCAGTATTTT. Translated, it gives CASSEVGGTTDTQYF.

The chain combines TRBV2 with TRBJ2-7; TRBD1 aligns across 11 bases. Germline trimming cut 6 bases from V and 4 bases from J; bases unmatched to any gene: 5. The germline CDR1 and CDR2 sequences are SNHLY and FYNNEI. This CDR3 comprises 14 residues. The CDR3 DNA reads TGTGCCAGCAGGTTCGGACAGGGGGCGTACGAGCAGTACTTC. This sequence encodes CASRFGQGAYEQYF.

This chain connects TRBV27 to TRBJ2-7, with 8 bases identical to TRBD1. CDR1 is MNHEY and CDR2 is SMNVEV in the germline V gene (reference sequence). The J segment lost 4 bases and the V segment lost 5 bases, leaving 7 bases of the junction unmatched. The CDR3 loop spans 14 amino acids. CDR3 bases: TGTGCCAGCAGTCCCTCCCAGGGGGCTTACGAGCAGTACTTC. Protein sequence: CASSPSQGAYEQYF.

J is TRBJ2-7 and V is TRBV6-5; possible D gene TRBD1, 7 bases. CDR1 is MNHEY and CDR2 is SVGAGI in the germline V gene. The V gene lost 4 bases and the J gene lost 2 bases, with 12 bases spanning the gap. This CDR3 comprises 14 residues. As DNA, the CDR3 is TGTGCCAGCAGTTCCAGGGGGGACACCTACGAGCAGTACTTC. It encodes CASSSRGDTYEQYF.

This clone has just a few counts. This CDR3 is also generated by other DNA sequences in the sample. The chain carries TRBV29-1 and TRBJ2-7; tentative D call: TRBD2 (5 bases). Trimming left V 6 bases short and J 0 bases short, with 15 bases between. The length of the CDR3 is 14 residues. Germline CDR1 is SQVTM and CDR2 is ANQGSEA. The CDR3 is CSVEDGESSYEQYF. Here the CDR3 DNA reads TGCAGCGTGGAGGACGGGGAGAGCTCCTACGAGCAGTACTTC.

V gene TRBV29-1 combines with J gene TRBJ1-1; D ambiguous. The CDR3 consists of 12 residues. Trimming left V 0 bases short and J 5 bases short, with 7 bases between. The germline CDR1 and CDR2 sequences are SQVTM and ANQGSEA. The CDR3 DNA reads TGCAGCGTTGAAGATCCGGGGACTGAAGCTTTCTTT. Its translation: CSVEDPGTEAFF.

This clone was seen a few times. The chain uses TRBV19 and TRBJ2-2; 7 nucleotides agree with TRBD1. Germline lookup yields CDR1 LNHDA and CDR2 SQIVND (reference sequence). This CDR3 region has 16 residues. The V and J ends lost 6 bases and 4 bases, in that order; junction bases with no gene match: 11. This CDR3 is CASRTLGGSTTGELFF. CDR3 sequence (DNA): TGTGCCAGTAGAACCCTAGGGGGCTCGACCACCGGGGAGCTGTTTTTT. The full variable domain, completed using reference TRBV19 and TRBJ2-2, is DGGITQSPKYLFRKEGQNVTLSCEQNLNHDAMYWYRQDPGQGLRLIYYSQIVNDFQKGDIAEGYSVSREKKESFPLTVTSAQKNPTAFYLCASRTLGGSTTGELFFGEGSRLTVL.

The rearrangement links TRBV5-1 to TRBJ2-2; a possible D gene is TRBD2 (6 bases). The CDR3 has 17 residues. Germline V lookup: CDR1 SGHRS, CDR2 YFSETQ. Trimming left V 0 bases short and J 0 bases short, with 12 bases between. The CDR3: CASSLGAGHSNTGELFF. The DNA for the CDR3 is TGCGCCAGCAGCTTGGGGGCGGGGCACTCGAACACCGGGGAGCTGTTTTTT.

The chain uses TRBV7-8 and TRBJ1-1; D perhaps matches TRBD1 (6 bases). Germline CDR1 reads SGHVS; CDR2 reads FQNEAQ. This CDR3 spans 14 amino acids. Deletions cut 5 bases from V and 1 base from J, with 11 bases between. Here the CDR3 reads CASSVQGSNTEAFF. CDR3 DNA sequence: TGTGCCAGCAGCGTACAGGGATCGAACACTGAAGCTTTCTTT.

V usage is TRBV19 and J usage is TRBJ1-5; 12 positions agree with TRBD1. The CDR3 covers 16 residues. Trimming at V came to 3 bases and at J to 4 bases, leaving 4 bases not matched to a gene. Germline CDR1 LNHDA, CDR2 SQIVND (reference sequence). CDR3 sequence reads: CASSIRDRGQNQPQHF. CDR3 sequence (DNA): TGTGCCAGTAGTATCCGGGACAGGGGGCAGAATCAGCCCCAGCATTTT.

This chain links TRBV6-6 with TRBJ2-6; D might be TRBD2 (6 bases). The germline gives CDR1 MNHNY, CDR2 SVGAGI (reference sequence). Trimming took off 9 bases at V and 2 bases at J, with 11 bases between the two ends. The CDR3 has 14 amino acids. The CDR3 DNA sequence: TGTGCCAGTCTACGGAGGGCTGGGGCCAACGTCCTGACTTTC. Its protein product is CASLRRAGANVLTF.

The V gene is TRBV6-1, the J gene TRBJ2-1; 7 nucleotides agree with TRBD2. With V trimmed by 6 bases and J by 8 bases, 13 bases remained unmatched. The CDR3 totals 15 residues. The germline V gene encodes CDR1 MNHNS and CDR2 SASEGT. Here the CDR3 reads CASRTSAAERDEQFF. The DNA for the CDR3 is TGTGCCAGCAGAACTAGCGCAGCGGAGAGGGATGAGCAGTTCTTC.

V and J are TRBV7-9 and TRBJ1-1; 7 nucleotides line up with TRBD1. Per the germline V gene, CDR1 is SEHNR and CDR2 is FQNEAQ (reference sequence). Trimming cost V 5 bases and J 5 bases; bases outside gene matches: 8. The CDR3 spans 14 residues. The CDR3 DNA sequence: TGTGCCAGCAGCCGCCCGGACAGGTGGACTGAAGCTTTCTTT. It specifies CASSRPDRWTEAFF. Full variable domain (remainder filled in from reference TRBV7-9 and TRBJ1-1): DTGVSQNPRHKITKRGQNVTFRCDPISEHNRLYWYRQTLGQGPEFLTYFQNEAQLEKSRLLSDRFSAERPKGSFSTLEIQRTEQGDSAMYLCASSRPDRWTEAFFGQGTRLTVV.

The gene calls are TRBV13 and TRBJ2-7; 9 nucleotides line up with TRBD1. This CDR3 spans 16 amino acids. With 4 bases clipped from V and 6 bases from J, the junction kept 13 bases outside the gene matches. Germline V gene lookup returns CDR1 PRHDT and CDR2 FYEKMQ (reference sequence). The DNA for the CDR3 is TGTGCCAGCAGCTCCCAAGTGGGGACAGGGAAGGGCGAGCAGTACTTC. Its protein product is CASSSQVGTGKGEQYF.

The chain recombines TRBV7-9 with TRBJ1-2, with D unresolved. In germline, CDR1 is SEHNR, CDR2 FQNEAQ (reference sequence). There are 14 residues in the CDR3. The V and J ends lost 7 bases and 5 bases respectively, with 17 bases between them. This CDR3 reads CASTLPPIEYGYTF. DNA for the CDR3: TGTGCCAGCACCCTGCCCCCGATAGAGTATGGCTACACCTTC.

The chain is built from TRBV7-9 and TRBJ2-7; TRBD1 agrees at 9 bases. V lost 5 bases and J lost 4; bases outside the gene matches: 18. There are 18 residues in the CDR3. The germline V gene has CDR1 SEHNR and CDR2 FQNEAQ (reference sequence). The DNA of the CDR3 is TGTGCCAGCAGCCAAACCGGAGGCGGGACAGGGATGGCGTACGAGCAGTACTTC. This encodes CASSQTGGGTGMAYEQYF.

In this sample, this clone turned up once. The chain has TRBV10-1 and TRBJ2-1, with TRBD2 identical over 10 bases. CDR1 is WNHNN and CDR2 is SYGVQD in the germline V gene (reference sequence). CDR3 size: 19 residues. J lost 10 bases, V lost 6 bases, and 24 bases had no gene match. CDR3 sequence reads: CASRASTRLAGAPRVEQFF. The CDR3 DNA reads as TGCGCCAGCAGAGCTAGCACCAGACTAGCGGGCGCTCCCCGGGTGGAGCAGTTCTTC.